This TCR beta chain was sequenced in a study of blood T cell repertoires in COVID-19. The wider study: Samples of COVID-19 (acute and convalescent) were obtained from the United States, Italy and Spain.

This clone was counted between two and nine times. Authors' analysis steps: Scientists estimated how many nucleated cells there were by amplifying reference gene primers. Only in-frame clones appear in the TCRdb table, and some are missing; sequencing was by immunoSEQ multiplex PCR. The DNA gave D and trimming, while V, J and clone size come from that table. In the table there are 130,000 to 150,000 clones, approximately 80% of which are singletons. This CDR3 comprises 14 residues. Germline CDR1 MNHEY, CDR2 SVGEGT. V shed 5 bases and J shed 1 base, with 9 bases lying between them. The receptor comes from a woman aged 40-49 years with active or convalescent COVID-19. V and J are TRBV6-2 or TRBV6-3 and TRBJ1-5; the D is unclear. Sequences were obtained from peripheral blood. Here the CDR3 reads CASSALTSNQPQHF. As DNA, the CDR3 is TGTGCCAGCAGTGCGTTAACGAGCAATCAGCCCCAGCATTTT.